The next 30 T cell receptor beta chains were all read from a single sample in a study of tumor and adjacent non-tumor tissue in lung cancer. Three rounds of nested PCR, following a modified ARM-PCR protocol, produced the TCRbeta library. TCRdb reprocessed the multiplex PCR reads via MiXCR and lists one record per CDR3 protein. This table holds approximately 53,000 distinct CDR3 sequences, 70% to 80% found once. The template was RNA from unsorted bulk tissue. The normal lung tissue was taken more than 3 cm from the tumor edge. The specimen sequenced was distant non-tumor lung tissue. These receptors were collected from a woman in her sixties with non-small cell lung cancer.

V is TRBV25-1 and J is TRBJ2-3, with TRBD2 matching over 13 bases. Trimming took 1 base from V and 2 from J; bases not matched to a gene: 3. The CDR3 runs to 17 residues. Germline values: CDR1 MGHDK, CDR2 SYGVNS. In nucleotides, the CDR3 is TGTGCCAGCAGTGAATTGGGACTAGCGGGATTCACAGATACGCAGTATTTT. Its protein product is CASSELGLAGFTDTQYF.

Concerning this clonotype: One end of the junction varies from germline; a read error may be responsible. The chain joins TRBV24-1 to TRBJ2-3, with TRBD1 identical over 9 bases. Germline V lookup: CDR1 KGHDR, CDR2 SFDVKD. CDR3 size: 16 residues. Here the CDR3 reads CATTDPGQGTTDTQYF. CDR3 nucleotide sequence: TGTGCCACCACTGACCCAGGACAGGGGACAACAGATACTCAGTATTTT.

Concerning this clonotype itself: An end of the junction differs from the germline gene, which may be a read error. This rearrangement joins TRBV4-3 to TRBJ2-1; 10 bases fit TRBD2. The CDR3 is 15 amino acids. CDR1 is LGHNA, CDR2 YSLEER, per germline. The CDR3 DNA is TGTACCAGCAGCCCGAGCGGGAGGGCTGGCGATGAGCAGTTCTTC. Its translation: CTSSPSGRAGDEQFF.

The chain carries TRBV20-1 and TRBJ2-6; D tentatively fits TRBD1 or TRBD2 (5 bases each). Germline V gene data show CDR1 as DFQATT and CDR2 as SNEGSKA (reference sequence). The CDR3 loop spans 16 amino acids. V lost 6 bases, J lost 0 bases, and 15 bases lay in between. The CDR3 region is CSASMRGVSGANVLTF. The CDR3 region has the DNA TGCAGTGCGTCAATGAGGGGAGTCTCTGGGGCCAACGTCCTGACTTTC.

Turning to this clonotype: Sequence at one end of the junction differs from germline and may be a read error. The chain's CDR3 is CVSRTTGRGNQPQHF. The DNA of the CDR3 is TGTGTCAGCAGGACCACCGGGAGAGGGAATCAGCCCCAGCATTTT. This sequence joins TRBV6-2 or TRBV6-3 and TRBJ1-5; D remains unclear. The CDR3 is 15 residues long. CDR1 and CDR2 from the germline V gene are MNHEY and SVGEGT.

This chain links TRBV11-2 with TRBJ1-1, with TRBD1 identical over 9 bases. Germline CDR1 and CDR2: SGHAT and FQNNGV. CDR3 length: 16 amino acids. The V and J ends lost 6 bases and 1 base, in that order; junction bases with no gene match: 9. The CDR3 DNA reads TGTGCCAGCAGACCCGGGGACAGGGCCACGAACACTGAAGCTTTCTTT. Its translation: CASRPGDRATNTEAFF.

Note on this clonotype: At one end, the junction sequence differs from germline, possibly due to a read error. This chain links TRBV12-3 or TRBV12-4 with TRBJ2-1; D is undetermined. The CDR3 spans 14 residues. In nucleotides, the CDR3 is TGTGCCAACAGTTTAGAATTTGGGTACAATGAGCAATTCTTC. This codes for CANSLEFGYNEQFF.

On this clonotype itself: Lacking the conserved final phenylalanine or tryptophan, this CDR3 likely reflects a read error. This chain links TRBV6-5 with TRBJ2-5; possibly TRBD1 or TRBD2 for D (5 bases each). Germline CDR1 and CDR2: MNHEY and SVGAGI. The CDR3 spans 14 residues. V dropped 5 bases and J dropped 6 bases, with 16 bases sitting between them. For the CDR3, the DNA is TGTGCCAGCAGTCGGACTGGGGGTCATAAGACCCAGTACTTA. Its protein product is CASSRTGGHKTQYL.

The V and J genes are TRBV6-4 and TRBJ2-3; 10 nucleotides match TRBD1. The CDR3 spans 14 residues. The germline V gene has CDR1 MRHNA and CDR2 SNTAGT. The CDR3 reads CVSSPGQGSDTQYF. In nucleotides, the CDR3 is TGTGTCAGTTCTCCGGGACAGGGGTCAGATACGCAGTATTTT.

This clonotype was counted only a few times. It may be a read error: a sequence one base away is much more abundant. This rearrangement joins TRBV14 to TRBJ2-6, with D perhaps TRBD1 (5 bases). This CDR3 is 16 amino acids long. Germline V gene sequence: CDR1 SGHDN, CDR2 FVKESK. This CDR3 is CASNQMTVPGANVLTF. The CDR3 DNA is TGTGCCAGCAACCAAATGACAGTCCCTGGGGCCAACGTCCTGACTTTC.

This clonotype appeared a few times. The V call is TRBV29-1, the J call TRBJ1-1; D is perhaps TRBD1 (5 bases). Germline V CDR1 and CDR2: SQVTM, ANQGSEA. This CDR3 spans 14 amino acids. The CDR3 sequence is CSADSLNMNTEAFF. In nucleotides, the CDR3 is TGCAGTGCTGACAGTCTGAACATGAACACTGAAGCTTTCTTT.

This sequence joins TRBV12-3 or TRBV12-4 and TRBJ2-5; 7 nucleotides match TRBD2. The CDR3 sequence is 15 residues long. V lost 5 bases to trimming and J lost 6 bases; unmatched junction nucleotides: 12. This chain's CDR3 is CASSTDGGSGKTQYF. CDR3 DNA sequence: TGTGCCAGCAGTACCGACGGCGGGAGTGGGAAGACCCAGTACTTC.

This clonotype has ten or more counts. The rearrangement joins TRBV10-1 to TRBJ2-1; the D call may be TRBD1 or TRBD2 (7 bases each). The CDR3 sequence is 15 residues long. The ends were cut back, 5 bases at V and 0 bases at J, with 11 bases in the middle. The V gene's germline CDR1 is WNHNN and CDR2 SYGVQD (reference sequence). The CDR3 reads CASSQGGSSYNEQFF. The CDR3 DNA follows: TGCGCCAGCAGTCAGGGGGGGAGCTCCTACAATGAGCAGTTCTTC.

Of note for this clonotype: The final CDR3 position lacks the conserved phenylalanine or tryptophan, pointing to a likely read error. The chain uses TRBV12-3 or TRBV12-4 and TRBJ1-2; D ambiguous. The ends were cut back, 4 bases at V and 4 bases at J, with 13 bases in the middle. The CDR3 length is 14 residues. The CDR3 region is CASSSGSGSYGYTS. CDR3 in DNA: TGTGCCAGCAGTTCCGGAAGTGGTTCCTATGGCTACACCTCC.

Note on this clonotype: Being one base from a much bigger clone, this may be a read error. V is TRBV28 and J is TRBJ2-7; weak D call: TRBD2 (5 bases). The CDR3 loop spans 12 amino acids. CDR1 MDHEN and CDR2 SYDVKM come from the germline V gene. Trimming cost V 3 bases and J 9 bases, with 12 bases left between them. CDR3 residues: CASSFSVGGQYF. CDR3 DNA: TGTGCCAGCAGTTTTTCAGTAGGAGGGCAGTACTTC.

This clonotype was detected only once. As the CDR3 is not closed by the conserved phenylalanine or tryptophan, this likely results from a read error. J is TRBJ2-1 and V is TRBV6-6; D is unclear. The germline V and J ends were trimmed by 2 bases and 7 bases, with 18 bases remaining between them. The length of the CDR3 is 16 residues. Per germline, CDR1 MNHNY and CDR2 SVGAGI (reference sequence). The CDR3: CASSYDGGRARNEQFL. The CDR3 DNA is TGTGCCAGCAGTTACGATGGCGGTAGGGCCCGGAATGAGCAGTTCCTC.

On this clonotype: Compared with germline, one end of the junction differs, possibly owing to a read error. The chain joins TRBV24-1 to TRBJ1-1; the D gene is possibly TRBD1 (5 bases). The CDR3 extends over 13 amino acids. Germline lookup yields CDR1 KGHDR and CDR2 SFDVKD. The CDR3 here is CATGLGAATVAFF. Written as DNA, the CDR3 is TGTGCCACCGGTCTTGGGGCAGCAACTGTAGCTTTCTTT.

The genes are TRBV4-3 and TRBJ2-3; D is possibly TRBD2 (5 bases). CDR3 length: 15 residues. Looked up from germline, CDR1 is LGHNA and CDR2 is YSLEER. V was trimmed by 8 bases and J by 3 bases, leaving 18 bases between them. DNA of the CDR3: TGCGCCAGCTACCCGGGGTCACGAAATACAGATACGCAGTATTTT. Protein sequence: CASYPGSRNTDTQYF.

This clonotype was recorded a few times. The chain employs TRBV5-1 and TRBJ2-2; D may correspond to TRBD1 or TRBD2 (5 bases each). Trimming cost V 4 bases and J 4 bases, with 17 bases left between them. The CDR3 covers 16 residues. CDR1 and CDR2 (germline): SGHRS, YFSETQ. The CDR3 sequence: CASSLGMRDRTGELFF. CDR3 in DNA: TGCGCCAGCAGCCTCGGTATGAGGGACCGCACCGGGGAGCTGTTTTTT.

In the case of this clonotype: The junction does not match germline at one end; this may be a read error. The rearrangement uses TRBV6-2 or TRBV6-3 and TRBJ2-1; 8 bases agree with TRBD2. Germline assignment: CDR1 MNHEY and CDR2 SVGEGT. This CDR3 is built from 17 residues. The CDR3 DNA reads TGTGCCAACACCAGTCCCGTATTAGCGGGGAGGGACAATGAGCTGTTCTTC. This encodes CANTSPVLAGRDNELFF.

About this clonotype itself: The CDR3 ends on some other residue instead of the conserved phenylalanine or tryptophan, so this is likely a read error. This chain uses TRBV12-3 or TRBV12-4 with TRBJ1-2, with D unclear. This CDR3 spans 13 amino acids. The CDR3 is CAISIPGMPDYTL. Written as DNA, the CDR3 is TGTGCCATCAGTATTCCGGGGATGCCGGACTACACCCTC.

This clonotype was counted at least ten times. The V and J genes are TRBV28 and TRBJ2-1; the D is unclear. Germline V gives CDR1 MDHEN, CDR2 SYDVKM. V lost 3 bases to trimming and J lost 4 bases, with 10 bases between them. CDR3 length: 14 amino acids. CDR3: CASSFLERYNEQFF. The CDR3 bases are TGTGCCAGCAGTTTTCTGGAAAGGTACAATGAGCAGTTCTTC.

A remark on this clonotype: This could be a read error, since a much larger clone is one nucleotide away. CDR3 region: CAGQREGLDNGQFF. DNA of the CDR3: TGTGCCGGTCAGCGGGAGGGCCTGGACAATGGGCAGTTCTTC. This chain joins TRBV6-2 or TRBV6-3 and TRBJ2-1; 10 nucleotides align to TRBD2. The CDR3 covers 14 residues. Looked up from germline, CDR1 is MNHEY and CDR2 is SVGEGT.

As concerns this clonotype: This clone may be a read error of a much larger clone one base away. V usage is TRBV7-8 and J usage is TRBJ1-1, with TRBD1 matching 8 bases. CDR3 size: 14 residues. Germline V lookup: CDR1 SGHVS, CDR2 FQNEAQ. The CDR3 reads CASFRGTGNTEALF. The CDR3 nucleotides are TGTGCCAGCTTCCGAGGGACAGGCAACACTGAAGCTTTATTT.

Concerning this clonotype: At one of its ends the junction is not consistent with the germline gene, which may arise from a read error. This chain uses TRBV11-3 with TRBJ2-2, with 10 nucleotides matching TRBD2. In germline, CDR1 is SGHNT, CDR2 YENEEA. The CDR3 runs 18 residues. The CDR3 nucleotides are TGTGCCAGCAGCTTATACGGGACTAGCGCTGTGAACACCGGGGAGCCGTTGTTT. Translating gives CASSLYGTSAVNTGEPLF.

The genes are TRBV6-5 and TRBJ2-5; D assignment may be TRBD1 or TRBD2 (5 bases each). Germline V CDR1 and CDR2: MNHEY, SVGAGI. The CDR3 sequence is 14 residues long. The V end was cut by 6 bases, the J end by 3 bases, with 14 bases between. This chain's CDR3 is CASSVQGDEETQYF. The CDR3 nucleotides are TGTGCCAGCAGCGTCCAGGGAGATGAAGAGACCCAGTACTTC.

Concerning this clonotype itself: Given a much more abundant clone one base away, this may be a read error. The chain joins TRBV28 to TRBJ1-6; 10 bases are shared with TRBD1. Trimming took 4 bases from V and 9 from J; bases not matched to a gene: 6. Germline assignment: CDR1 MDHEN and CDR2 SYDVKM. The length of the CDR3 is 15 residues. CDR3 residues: CASSYRQGACSPLHF. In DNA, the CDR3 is TGTGCCAGCAGTTATAGACAGGGGGCTTGTTCACCCCTCCACTTT. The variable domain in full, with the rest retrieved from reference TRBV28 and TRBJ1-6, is DVKVTQSSRYLVKRTGEKVFLECVQDMDHENMFWYRQDPGLGLRLIYFSYDVKMKEKGDIPEGYSVSREKKERFSLILESASTNQTSMYLCASSYRQGACSPLHFGNGTRLTVT.

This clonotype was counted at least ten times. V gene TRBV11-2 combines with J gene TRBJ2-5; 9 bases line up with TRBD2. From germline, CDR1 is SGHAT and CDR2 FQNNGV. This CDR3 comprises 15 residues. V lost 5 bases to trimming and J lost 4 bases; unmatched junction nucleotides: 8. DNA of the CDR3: TGTGCCAGCAGCCAAGGGGCGGGAGGGCCAGAGACCCAGTACTTC. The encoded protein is CASSQGAGGPETQYF.

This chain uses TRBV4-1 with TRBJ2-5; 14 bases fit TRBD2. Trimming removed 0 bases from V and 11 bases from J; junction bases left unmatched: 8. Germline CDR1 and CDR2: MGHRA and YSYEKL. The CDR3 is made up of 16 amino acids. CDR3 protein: CASSQDGLAGGESQYF. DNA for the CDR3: TGCGCCAGCAGCCAAGATGGACTAGCGGGGGGAGAGAGTCAGTACTTC.

The CDR3 DNA reads as TGTGCCAGCAGTTACCCCCTAGGGACCCTTGACTCTGGAAACACCATATATTTT. Protein sequence: CASSYPLGTLDSGNTIYF. This sequence joins TRBV6-6 and TRBJ1-3, with D perhaps TRBD1 (5 bases). The CDR3 is 18 residues long. Germline lookup yields CDR1 MNHNY and CDR2 SVGAGI (reference sequence). V lost 2 bases to trimming and J lost 0 bases, with 17 bases between them.